This T cell receptor beta chain was captured by sequencing in a study of blood T cell repertoires in COVID-19. Study-wide context: Samples taken during acute and convalescent COVID-19 were collected in the United States, Italy and Spain. Nucleic acid was either cDNA or gDNA, and it came from T cells, B-cell-depleted T cells, or PBMCs.

Per the authors' pipeline: Reference gene primers were amplified, and this amplification served to estimate nucleated cell counts. Profiling relied on immunoSEQ multiplex PCR, and the TCRdb table lists in-frame clones only, not all of them. V and J calls and clone size are those listed in that table; D and trimming were worked out from the DNA. This repertoire shows 200,000 to 250,000 clones, roughly 80% found once; its top ten account for roughly 5.1%. Germline-derived CDR1 and CDR2 are LNHDA and SQIVND (reference sequence). The length of the CDR3 is 14 residues. V lost 9 bases, J lost 2 bases, and 17 bases lay in between. The Seattle patients, enrolled during active infection, were followed longitudinally.

The specimen sequenced was peripheral blood. This TCR was sampled from a woman aged 65 to 85 with COVID-19, enrolled during active disease. This chain links TRBV19 with TRBJ2-7; D may be TRBD2 (5 bases). CDR3 protein: CASGKSTATYEQYF. CDR3 nucleotides: TGTGCCAGCGGGAAGAGCACCGCAACCTACGAGCAGTACTTC.